The T cell receptor (beta chain) under discussion was sequenced for a study of patients and donors after allogeneic stem cell transplantation. V shed 3 bases, J shed 2 bases, and the junction held 7 bases outside the gene matches. The CDR3 spans 15 residues. Germline V gene data show CDR1 as SGDLS and CDR2 as YYNGEE. This clonotype was observed a handful of times. MiXCR, applied by TCRdb to the RT-PCR reads, yields one record per CDR3 protein. The profile shows about 400,000 distinct CDR3 sequences, under 20% of them singletons. Input material: blood, either unsorted or a sorted T cell fraction (not recorded which). The clonotype was recovered from a human donor who was either an allogeneic HSCT recipient or a stem cell or donor lymphocyte infusion donor (not recorded which). It is not recorded whose cells these are; they may come from a transplant donor. The chain carries TRBV9 and TRBJ1-2; 7 nucleotides line up with TRBD1. CDR3 coding DNA: TGTGCCAGCAGCGGAGGAGGGGGCAGAAACTATGGCTACACCTTC. Its protein is CASSGGGGRNYGYTF.